A single sample is the source of the 12 T cell receptor beta chains below, sequenced in a study of cytomegalovirus exposure and HLA in healthy donors. Primers included in the PCR were 60 Vbeta and 13 Jbeta primers. TCRdb keeps only in-frame clones here, not all; method: immunoSEQ multiplex PCR. The sample shows approximately 100,000 clones, about 79% of them seen only once. The sequenced sample consisted of PBMCs. These receptors originate from a female donor in good health and CMV-seropositive.

This clone was recorded a few times. The rearrangement links TRBV5-6 to TRBJ2-7; 7 bases are shared with TRBD2. The CDR3 sequence is 14 residues long. Germline loops: CDR1 SGHDT, CDR2 YYEEEE. V trimming: 4 bases; J trimming: 2 bases; junction bases outside the gene matches: 6. CDR3 in amino acids: CASSPGGGTYEQYF. Here the CDR3 DNA reads TGTGCCAGCAGCCCTGGGGGGGGAACCTACGAGCAGTACTTC.

V gene TRBV15 combines with J gene TRBJ1-2; TRBD1 is a possible D gene (6 bases). The CDR3 has 14 residues. The germline gives CDR1 LNHNV, CDR2 YYDKDF (reference sequence). V shed 2 bases and J shed 4 bases, with 11 bases lying between them. CDR3 sequence reads: CATSRSTGSYGYTF. In DNA, the CDR3 is TGTGCCACCAGCAGATCTACAGGGTCCTATGGCTACACCTTC.

The chain links TRBV6-1 to TRBJ1-5; 12 bases fit TRBD1. V was clipped by 1 base and J by 3 bases; unmatched bases: 4. The CDR3 length is 17 residues. Germline CDR1 and CDR2: MNHNS and SASEGT. The CDR3 DNA sequence: TGTGCCAGCAGTGAAGGGGACAGGGGGCTTTTCAATCAGCCCCAGCATTTT. Its protein is CASSEGDRGLFNQPQHF.

The gene calls are TRBV6-6 and TRBJ1-2; D gene uncertain. Germline V CDR1 and CDR2: MNHNY, SVGAGI (reference sequence). Trimming cost V 6 bases and J 1 base, with 9 bases left between them. This CDR3 spans 13 amino acids. The CDR3: CASRQDFNYGYTF. CDR3 nucleotide sequence: TGTGCCAGCAGGCAGGACTTTAACTATGGCTACACCTTC.

V usage is TRBV11-2 and J usage is TRBJ2-3, with a tentative D call TRBD2 (5 bases). This CDR3 is 14 amino acids long. V lost 0 bases and J 4 bases, leaving 8 bases between the germline ends. CDR1 and CDR2 (germline): SGHAT, FQNNGV. CDR3 nucleotides: TGTGCCAGCAGCTTAGATCGGGGTCCAGATACGCAGTATTTT. This sequence encodes CASSLDRGPDTQYF.

V gene TRBV2 combines with J gene TRBJ2-5, with no clear D. Germline V gene lookup returns CDR1 SNHLY and CDR2 FYNNEI. The V end lost 6 bases, the J end lost 5 bases, and 7 bases lay between the germline ends. The CDR3 sequence is 11 residues long. In DNA form, the CDR3 reads TGTGCCAGCAGCCCATTCGAGACCCAGTACTTC. Its protein product is CASSPFETQYF.

DNA of the CDR3: TGTGCCACCAGCAGCGGGACAGCCCCCGGGGAGCTGTTTTTT. Protein sequence: CATSSGTAPGELFF. V and J are TRBV15 and TRBJ2-2; 7 bases align to TRBD1. This CDR3 is built from 14 residues. Germline V CDR1 and CDR2: LNHNV, YYDKDF (reference sequence). J was trimmed by 6 bases and V by 3 bases; bases with no gene match: 4.

V and J are TRBV5-4 and TRBJ2-5; 10 nucleotides match TRBD2. Looked up from germline, CDR1 is SGHNT and CDR2 is YYREEE (reference sequence). Germline trimming cut 2 bases from V and 4 bases from J; bases unmatched to any gene: 5. This CDR3 has 15 residues. The CDR3 is CASSFKASGGETQYF. The CDR3, as DNA: TGTGCCAGCAGCTTTAAAGCTAGCGGGGGAGAGACCCAGTACTTC.

The chain has TRBV19 and TRBJ2-1; tentatively, D is TRBD1 (5 bases). Deletions cut 1 base from V and 7 bases from J, with 14 bases between. The CDR3 is 15 amino acids. Germline V gene lookup returns CDR1 LNHDA and CDR2 SQIVND (reference sequence). The CDR3 DNA follows: TGTGCCAGTAGTATAGTTGGAACAGGCCGAAATGAGCAGTTCTTC. Its protein is CASSIVGTGRNEQFF.

The rearrangement uses TRBV18 and TRBJ1-2, with 8 positions matching TRBD1. V trimming: 5 bases; J trimming: 5 bases; junction bases outside the gene matches: 10. Looked up from germline, CDR1 is KGHSH and CDR2 is LQKENI. This CDR3 is built from 15 residues. In DNA, the CDR3 is TGTGCCAGCTCAACCCCGGACAGGGAGATTTATGGCTACACCTTC. This encodes CASSTPDREIYGYTF.

The chain links TRBV7-9 to TRBJ2-1, with TRBD2 matching over 13 bases. The trim removed 5 bases at V and 4 bases at J, leaving 8 bases unmatched. This CDR3 is built from 17 residues. CDR1 and CDR2 (germline): SEHNR, FQNEAQ (reference sequence). The CDR3 DNA follows: TGTGCCAGCAGCCCTGAACGACTAGCGGGGGGTTACAATGAGCAGTTCTTC. Encoded protein: CASSPERLAGGYNEQFF.

The J gene is TRBJ1-3, the V gene TRBV5-4; D call uncertain. V was trimmed by 4 bases and J by 4 bases, leaving 15 bases between them. Germline lookup yields CDR1 SGHNT and CDR2 YYREEE (reference sequence). There are 15 residues in the CDR3. CDR3 amino acids: CASSPPPGSGNTIYF. The CDR3 DNA sequence: TGTGCCAGCAGCCCGCCCCCGGGGTCCGGAAACACCATATATTTT.